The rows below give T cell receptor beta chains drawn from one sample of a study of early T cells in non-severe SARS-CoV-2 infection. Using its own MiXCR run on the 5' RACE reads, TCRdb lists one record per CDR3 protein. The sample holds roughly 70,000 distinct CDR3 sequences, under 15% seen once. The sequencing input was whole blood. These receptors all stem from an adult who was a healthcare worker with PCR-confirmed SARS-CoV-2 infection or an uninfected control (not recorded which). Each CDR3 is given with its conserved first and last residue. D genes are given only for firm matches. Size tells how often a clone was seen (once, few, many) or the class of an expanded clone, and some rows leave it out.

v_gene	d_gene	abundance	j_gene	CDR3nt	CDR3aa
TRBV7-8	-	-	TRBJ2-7	TGTGCCAGCAGCTTAGCTTCGGTCGGTGCTAATCCCTACGAGCAGTACTTC	CASSLASVGANPYEQYF
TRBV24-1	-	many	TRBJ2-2	TGTGCCACCAGTGATTTTGCCCGGGAATACACCGGGGAGCTGTTTTTT	CATSDFAREYTGELFF
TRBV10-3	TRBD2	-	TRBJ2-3	TGTGCCATCAGTGGGGGCTGGACTAGCACCTTAATGATGGATACGCAGTATTTT	CAISGGWTSTLMMDTQYF
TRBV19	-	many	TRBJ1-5	TGTGCCAGTAGTATAGTCCGGGGGCGCGATCAGCCCCAGCATTTT	CASSIVRGRDQPQHF
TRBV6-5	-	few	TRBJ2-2	TGTGCCAGCAGCCGGACAGCGCCCGGGGAGCTGTTTTTT	CASSRTAPGELFF
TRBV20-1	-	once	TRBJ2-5	TGCAGTACTAGAACAGGTCAAGAGACCCAGTACTTC	CSTRTGQETQYF
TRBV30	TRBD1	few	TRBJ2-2	TGTGCCTGGAGCCGCAGGGGGACCGGGGAGCTGTTTTTT	CAWSRRGTGELFF
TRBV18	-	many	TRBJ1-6	TGTGCCAGCTCAGGCGAGGGTCAAGGTTCACCCCTCCACTTT	CASSGEGQGSPLHF
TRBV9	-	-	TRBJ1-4	TGTGCCAGCAGCGCTCAGGGATATAATGAAAAACTGTTTTTT	CASSAQGYNEKLFF
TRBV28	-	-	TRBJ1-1	TGTGCCAGCAGTTTGAGGAACACTGAAGCTTTCTTT	CASSLRNTEAFF
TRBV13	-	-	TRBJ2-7	TGTGCCAGCAGCGGACCAGGTCTATCCGAGCAGTACTTC	CASSGPGLSEQYF
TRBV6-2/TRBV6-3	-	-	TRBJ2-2	TGTGCCAGCACATTCACCGGGGAGCTGTTTTTT	CASTFTGELFF
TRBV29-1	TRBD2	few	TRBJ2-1	TGCAGCGTTAGCGGACTAGCGGGAGGGCGGAATGAGCAGTTCTTC	CSVSGLAGGRNEQFF
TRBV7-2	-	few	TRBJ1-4	TGTGCCAGCAGCTTAGTATCAGGCTCTGAAAAACTGTTTTTT	CASSLVSGSEKLFF
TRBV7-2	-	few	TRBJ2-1	TGTGCCAGCAGCCCCGTAAAGAAGGAGCAGTTCTTC	CASSPVKKEQFF
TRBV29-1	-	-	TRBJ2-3	TGCAGCGGGCGGCGCGCTAGCACAGATACGCAGTATTTT	CSGRRASTDTQYF
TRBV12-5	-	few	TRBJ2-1	TGTGCTAGTGGTTTGCGCTCAGCGGTCCCCGGGAATGAGCAGTTCTTC	CASGLRSAVPGNEQFF
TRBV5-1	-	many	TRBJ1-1	TGCGCCAGCAGCTTGAGGTTAGAAGACACTGAAGCTTTCTTT	CASSLRLEDTEAFF
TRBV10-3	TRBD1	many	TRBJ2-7	TGTGCCACCAGACAGGGTACCTACGAGCAGTACTTC	CATRQGTYEQYF
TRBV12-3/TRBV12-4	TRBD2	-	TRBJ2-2	TGTGCCAGCAGGGTAGCGGGAGTCACCGGGGAGCTGTTTTTT	CASRVAGVTGELFF
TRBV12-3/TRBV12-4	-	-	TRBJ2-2	TGTGCCAGCAGTTTTCAAACCGGGGAGCTGTTTTTT	CASSFQTGELFF
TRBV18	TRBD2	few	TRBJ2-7	TGTGCCAGCTCACCACCTAGCGGGAGGATAGACGAGCAGTACTTC	CASSPPSGRIDEQYF
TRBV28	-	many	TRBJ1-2	TGTGCCACCCTTAGGACGGTCTATGGCTACACCTTC	CATLRTVYGYTF
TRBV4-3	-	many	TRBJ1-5	TGCGCCAGCAGTCTTGACAGGAATCAGCCCCAGCATTTT	CASSLDRNQPQHF
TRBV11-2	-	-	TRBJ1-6	TGTGCCAGCAGCTTAGCAGGGTGGAATTCACCCCTCCACTTT	CASSLAGWNSPLHF
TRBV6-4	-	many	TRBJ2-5	TGTGCCAGCAGTGACGGGGTGACCCAGTACTTC	CASSDGVTQYF
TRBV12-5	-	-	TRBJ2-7	TGTGCTAGTGGTTTGGGTACCTACGAGCAGTACTTC	CASGLGTYEQYF
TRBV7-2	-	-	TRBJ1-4	TGTGCCAGCAGCGAGGGAGCAACTAATGAAAAACTGTTTTTT	CASSEGATNEKLFF
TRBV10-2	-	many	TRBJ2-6	TGCGCCTGCTCCGGGGCTGGGGCCAACGTCCTGACTTTC	CACSGAGANVLTF
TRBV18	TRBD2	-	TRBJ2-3	TGTGCCAGCTCACTAGCGGGAGGTCGAGATACGCAGTATTTT	CASSLAGGRDTQYF
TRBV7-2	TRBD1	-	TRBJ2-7	TGTGCCAGCAGCCGTACAGGGGGCGGGAACTACGAGCAGTACTTC	CASSRTGGGNYEQYF
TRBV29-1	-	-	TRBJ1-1	TGCAGTGGGAGGGCGGGGGCGAACACTGAAGCTTTCTTT	CSGRAGANTEAFF
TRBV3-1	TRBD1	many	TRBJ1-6	TGTGCCAGCACTAGGGGGACAGGTATTGGGCCCCTCCACTTT	CASTRGTGIGPLHF
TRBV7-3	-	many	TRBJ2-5	TGTGCCAGCAGCTTAAGTAGGGGAGAGACCCAGTACTTC	CASSLSRGETQYF
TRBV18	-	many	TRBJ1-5	TGTGCCAGCTCAGAACAGGCTATCGGGAATCAGCCCCAGCATTTT	CASSEQAIGNQPQHF
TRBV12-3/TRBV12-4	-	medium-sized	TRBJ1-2	TGTGCCAGCAGTTTCAAACTTTTTGCTGGCTACACCTTC	CASSFKLFAGYTF